The T cell receptor (beta chain) described here comes from a study of T cells after yellow fever vaccination. Notes on the study in general: Post-booster samples contained most primary-vaccination clones (approximately 95% CD4, about 90% CD8).

Trimming pared 0 bases from V and 2 bases from J, leaving 8 bases between. This CDR3 contains 14 residues. Germline assignment: CDR1 MGHRA and CDR2 YSYEKL. This clonotype came up a few times. The target antigen is unknown. Each CDR3 protein is one row after TCRdb ran MiXCR on the 5' RACE reads. This sample has 150,000 to 200,000 distinct CDR3 sequences; about 11% occur once, and the top ten carry just over 35%. The source material was CD8+ T cells sorted from PBMCs, sampled 15 days after the yellow fever booster vaccination. The rearrangement links TRBV4-1 to TRBJ2-7, with TRBD1 as a possible D gene (6 bases). The receptor was isolated from a young man who received the YFV17D yellow fever vaccine. The CDR3 DNA reads as TGCGCCAGCAGCCAAGAGACAGGAGCCTACGAGCAGTACTTC. It yields the protein CASSQETGAYEQYF.